This TCR beta chain appears in the sequencing data of a study of tumor-infiltrating lymphocytes in primary liver carcinoma. The input was 400 to 500 ng total RNA; TCR beta cDNA was made from it with a constant-region primer. Slightly modified ARM-PCR, run as three nested multiplex PCR rounds, produced the TCR beta libraries. TRBV1-TRBV30 forward primers paired with a C-beta reverse primer were used in the first two PCR rounds, which ran about 11 cycles each. MiXCR was run by TCRdb on the multiplex PCR reads, yielding one entry per CDR3 protein. The sample records 95,000 to 100,000 distinct CDR3 sequences, around 66% being singletons. Starting material for RNA and DNA co-extraction consisted of about 20-30 mg of unsorted bulk tissue. V dropped 9 bases and J dropped 12 bases, with 23 bases sitting between them. Germline assignment: CDR1 SGHAT and CDR2 FQNNGV. The CDR3 runs 13 residues.

The source material was liver tumor tissue from sampling region 2. Subset: tumor region T2, inferior pole. The clonotype was recovered from a woman aged 60-70 years with primary liver carcinoma and hepatitis B virus infection. The chain links TRBV11-2 to TRBJ1-1; no reliable D call. The CDR3 DNA is TGTGCCAGTAGTTTGAGAGTGGACGGGGAACCTTTCTTT. It is translated as CASSLRVDGEPFF.